These T cell receptor beta chains were read from a single sample in a study of tumor and adjacent non-tumor tissue in lung cancer. TCRdb reprocessed the multiplex PCR reads via MiXCR and lists one record per CDR3 protein. The table lists under 100,000 distinct CDR3 sequences, 61% of them singletons, with around 15% in the top ten. The sequencing sample was made of lung tumor tissue. The origin of the receptors is a man between 65 and 85 years old with non-small cell lung cancer. The CDR3 runs from the conserved cysteine through the conserved F or W. Fields, in order: V gene, D gene, J gene, clone size, CDR3 DNA, CDR3 protein. A D gene is named only where the DNA matches it firmly. Clone size is shown for a subset of rows, as once, few, many or a class of expanded clone.

>TRBV12-3/TRBV12-4|TRBD1|TRBJ2-7|-
TGTGCCAGTAGACCCATCGGACAGGGGCTCCACTATGTGCAGTACTTC
CASRPIGQGLHYVQYF
>TRBV11-3|-|TRBJ2-3|once
TGTGCCAGCAGCACGGGGGCGCAAAAGGATACGCAGTATTTT
CASSTGAQKDTQYF
>TRBV28|-|TRBJ2-5|-
TGTGCAAGCAGCTATGGGGTGGGGAGGCCAGCCCAGTACTTC
CASSYGVGRPAQYF
>TRBV11-2|-|TRBJ2-5|-
TGTGTCAGCAGCTTAGGAATGTGGGGACAAGAGACCCAGTATTTC
CVSSLGMWGQETQYF
>TRBV20-1|-|TRBJ1-5|few
TGCAGTGCTAGAGATGGGGTCAATCAGCCCCAGCATTTT
CSARDGVNQPQHF
>TRBV7-9|-|TRBJ1-1|-
TGTGCCAGCAGCTTCATTGGGAACACTGAAGTTTTCTTT
CASSFIGNTEVFF
>TRBV24-1|TRBD2|TRBJ2-1|-
TGTGCCGTCGGACTAGCGGGAACCGATGAGCAGTTCTTC
CAVGLAGTDEQFF
>TRBV6-2/TRBV6-3|-|TRBJ2-7|many
TGTGCCAGTGGGCGAGCCTACGAGCAGTACTTC
CASGRAYEQYF
>TRBV29-1|-|TRBJ2-3|many
TGCAGCGTTGTGCTGGGAAACACAGATACGCAGTATTTT
CSVVLGNTDTQYF
>TRBV6-1|TRBD1|TRBJ1-2|many
TGTGCCAGCAGCAAATCCCCCGACGGACAGGGGGCAGGTGGCTACACCTTC
CASSKSPDGQGAGGYTF
>TRBV6-1|TRBD2|TRBJ2-3|many
TGTGCCAGCCTCTTGAGCGGGGGGGCAGATACGCAGTATTTT
CASLLSGGADTQYF
>TRBV14|-|TRBJ2-3|many
TGTGCCAGCAGCCGGGCAGATACGCAGTATTTT
CASSRADTQYF
>TRBV29-1|-|TRBJ1-2|-
TGCAGCGTTGCCCGCCTAGGGACCTATAGCTACACCTTC
CSVARLGTYSYTF